What follows is one T cell receptor beta chain and its context. These data come from a study of blood T cell repertoires in COVID-19. Study information: The origin of the acute and convalescent COVID-19 samples was the United States, Italy and Spain. The analysed material was cDNA or gDNA that came from T cells, B-cell-depleted T cells, or PBMCs.

As originally analysed: Nucleated cell number was recorded as an estimate derived from reference gene primer amplification. Method: immunoSEQ multiplex PCR; TCRdb's copy keeps in-frame clones and lacks some. That table is the source of V, J and clone size, and D and trimming were worked out from the DNA. The data hold more than 85,000 clones, with roughly 82% observed a single time. This CDR3 has 13 residues. Germline V gene lookup returns CDR1 SGHNT and CDR2 YYREEE (reference sequence). Unmatched junction bases numbered 4, after V lost 4 bases and J lost 3 bases. The sequence derives from a woman aged 55 to 70 with acute or convalescent COVID-19. The rearrangement uses TRBV5-4 and TRBJ2-7, with 7 bases fitting TRBD1. The specimen sequenced was peripheral blood. CDR3: CASSPGQNYEQYF. CDR3 sequence (DNA): TGTGCCAGCAGCCCGGGACAGAACTACGAGCAGTACTTC. The full variable domain, its missing parts supplied by reference TRBV5-4 and TRBJ2-7, is ETGVTQSPTHLIKTRGQQVTLRCSSQSGHNTVSWYQQALGQGPQFIFQYYREEENGRGNFPPRFSGLQFPNYSSELNVNALELDDSALYLCASSPGQNYEQYFGPGTRLTVT.